This T cell receptor beta chain was profiled in a study of CD8 T cells in Susac syndrome. General study results and limits: Regarding the TCR sequencing and HLA analysis, the study admitted that a relatively small number of individuals were involved.

With random hexamers, reverse transcription was performed on about 0.5 to 1 ug of RNA. The CDR3 of TCR beta was amplified by immunoSEQ multiplex PCR across 54 Vbeta and 13 Jbeta. One entry per CDR3 protein, called by TCRdb with MiXCR from the immunoSEQ multiplex PCR reads. The profile shows 180,000 or so distinct CDR3 sequences, around 94% of them singletons. The CDR3 has 17 amino acids. Germline lookup yields CDR1 LGHNA and CDR2 YSLEER. V was clipped by 1 base and J by 4 bases; unmatched bases: 8. Healthy donors matched for age and sex were used as controls. Negative isolation was applied to CD8+ and CD4+ T cells, and FACS enrichment was applied to TEMRA cells. About this clonotype: Its antigen is unidentified.

The V and J genes are TRBV4-3 and TRBJ2-3, with 10 bases that match TRBD2. The sample consisted of CD4+ T cells from PBMCs. The clonotype was recovered from a human donor in good health. The CDR3, as DNA: TGCGCCAGCAGCCAAGCCACCAGCGGGGGGGCAGCAGATACGCAGTATTTT. Residues: CASSQATSGGAADTQYF.